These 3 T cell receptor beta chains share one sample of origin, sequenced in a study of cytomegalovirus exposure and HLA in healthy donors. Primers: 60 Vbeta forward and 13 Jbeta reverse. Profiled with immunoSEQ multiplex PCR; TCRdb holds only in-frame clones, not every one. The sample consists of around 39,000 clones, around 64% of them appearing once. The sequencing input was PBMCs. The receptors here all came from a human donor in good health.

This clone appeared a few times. CDR3 nucleotides: TGTGCCAGCACACGGACCGGGGGGGAGACCCAGTACTTC. It translates to CASTRTGGETQYF. This chain connects TRBV6-6 to TRBJ2-5; 7 bases match TRBD2. Germline V gene data show CDR1 as MNHNY and CDR2 as SVGAGI (reference sequence). V lost 7 bases, J lost 5 bases, and 7 bases stayed unmatched. The CDR3 has 13 residues.

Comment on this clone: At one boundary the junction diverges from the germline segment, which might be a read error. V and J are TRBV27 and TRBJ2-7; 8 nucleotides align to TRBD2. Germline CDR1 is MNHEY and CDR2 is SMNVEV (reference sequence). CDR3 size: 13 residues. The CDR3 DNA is TGTGCCAGCAGTTTCTTGGGAAGCGAGACTAGCGCTTTC. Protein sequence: CASSFLGSETSAF.

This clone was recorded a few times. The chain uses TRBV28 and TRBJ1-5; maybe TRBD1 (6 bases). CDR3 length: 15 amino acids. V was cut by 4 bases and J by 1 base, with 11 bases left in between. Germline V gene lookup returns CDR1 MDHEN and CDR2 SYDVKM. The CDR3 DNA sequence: TGTGCCAGCAGTTCACAGGGCTTCAGCAATCAGCCCCAGCATTTT. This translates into CASSSQGFSNQPQHF.